A selection of T cell receptor beta chains follows, all from one sample in a study of ipilimumab plus nivolumab after autologous stem cell transplantation. Clones were sequenced by immunoSEQ multiplex PCR, and TCRdb holds only the in-frame ones, with some missing. Of 17,000 or so clones detected, 65% to 80% appear once; the ten largest clones hold less than 40%. Sequenced material: PBMCs, taken in a trial of ipilimumab plus nivolumab as post-transplant consolidation. Receptor source: a male donor with diffuse large B-cell lymphoma. Both conserved end residues are part of each CDR3. Fields, in order: clone size, V gene, D gene, J gene, CDR3 protein, CDR3 DNA. D genes are given only for firm matches. Size values are once, few and many counts, or a class for expanded clones, and some rows have none.

clone size: -
V gene: TRBV30
D gene: -
J gene: TRBJ2-1
CDR3 protein: CAWSTDNEQFF
CDR3 DNA: TGTGCCTGGAGTACAGACAATGAGCAGTTCTTC

clone size: -
V gene: TRBV10-3
D gene: TRBD1
J gene: TRBJ1-5
CDR3 protein: CAITQGGDQPQHF
CDR3 DNA: TGTGCCATCACCCAGGGGGGGGATCAGCCCCAGCATTTT

clone size: few
V gene: TRBV11-3
D gene: TRBD2
J gene: TRBJ2-7
CDR3 protein: CASSSGTYEQYF
CDR3 DNA: TGTGCCAGCAGTAGCGGGACTTACGAGCAGTACTTC

clone size: -
V gene: TRBV5-1
D gene: TRBD2
J gene: TRBJ2-2
CDR3 protein: CASSLYPSGGQGTGELFF
CDR3 DNA: TGCGCCAGCAGCTTGTACCCTAGCGGGGGACAAGGCACCGGGGAGCTGTTTTTT

clone size: few
V gene: TRBV4-1
D gene: TRBD2
J gene: TRBJ2-1
CDR3 protein: CASSQEAGGPDFQFF
CDR3 DNA: TGCGCCAGCAGCCAAGAGGCGGGAGGACCGGATTTTCAGTTCTTC

clone size: -
V gene: TRBV7-9
D gene: -
J gene: TRBJ2-1
CDR3 protein: CASSSMGYSGRIDEQFF
CDR3 DNA: TGTGCCAGCAGCTCTATGGGCTATAGTGGGAGGATCGATGAGCAGTTCTTC

clone size: -
V gene: TRBV29-1
D gene: -
J gene: TRBJ2-3
CDR3 protein: CSVDIGREFLYFDTQYF
CDR3 DNA: TGCAGCGTTGATATCGGCAGGGAGTTTCTATACTTCGATACGCAGTATTTT

clone size: -
V gene: TRBV6-1
D gene: -
J gene: TRBJ2-7
CDR3 protein: CASGGRGITYEQYF
CDR3 DNA: TGTGCCAGTGGGGGTAGGGGGATTACCTACGAGCAGTACTTC

clone size: -
V gene: TRBV5-1
D gene: -
J gene: TRBJ2-4
CDR3 protein: CASSLAPGVGNIQYF
CDR3 DNA: TGCGCCAGCAGCTTGGCCCCGGGGGTCGGAAACATTCAGTACTTC

clone size: -
V gene: TRBV11-3
D gene: TRBD1
J gene: TRBJ1-3
CDR3 protein: CASSLDSTGAGGNTIYF
CDR3 DNA: TGTGCCAGCAGCTTAGACTCGACAGGGGCAGGAGGAAACACCATATATTTT

clone size: -
V gene: TRBV4-1
D gene: -
J gene: TRBJ2-7
CDR3 protein: CASSRTPWGGETYEQYF
CDR3 DNA: TGCGCCAGCAGCCGGACGCCGTGGGGCGGGGAAACCTACGAGCAGTACTTC

clone size: -
V gene: TRBV7-9
D gene: -
J gene: TRBJ1-2
CDR3 protein: CASSSSGGGYYGYTF
CDR3 DNA: TGTGCCAGCAGCTCCTCGGGGGGGGGCTACTATGGCTACACCTTC

clone size: few
V gene: TRBV19
D gene: -
J gene: TRBJ2-7
CDR3 protein: CASSIAGSSYEQYF
CDR3 DNA: TGTGCCAGTAGTATAGCCGGGTCATCCTACGAGCAGTACTTC